This T cell receptor (beta chain) was profiled in a study of shared clonotypes between healthy human individuals. CD45RO-negative, CCR7-positively selected cells formed the naive CD8 fraction, excluding terminally differentiated effector memory CD45RA+ cells. Germline CDR1 is SGHAT and CDR2 is FQNNGV. This CDR3 comprises 15 residues. V was cut by 0 bases and J by 4 bases, with 12 bases left in between. Several immunoSEQ plates held equal portions of the genomic DNA taken from each subset. Libraries were prepared by immunoSEQ multiplex PCR; TCRdb keeps only in-frame clonotypes and omits some of them. The sample records about 800,000 clones, approximately 96% being singletons.

The receptor was isolated from a man in his thirties or forties in good health. This chain connects TRBV11-2 to TRBJ1-2, with D hard to call. Sequenced input: naive CD8+ T cells sorted from blood. DNA of the CDR3: TGTGCCAGCAGCTTAGATCTTATGGGCGCCTATGGCTACACCTTC. Translating gives CASSLDLMGAYGYTF.